Listed below are T cell receptor beta chains from one sample, sequenced in a study of blood T cell repertoires in COVID-19. Sequencing was performed with immunoSEQ multiplex PCR; in TCRdb, only in-frame clones are kept and a portion is missing. Altogether 100,000 or so clones are present, 80% to 85% being singletons, with the ten largest covering under 40%. Sample: peripheral blood. Receptor source: a man older than 75 with acute or convalescent COVID-19. CDR3s include the opening cysteine and the closing phenylalanine or tryptophan. A D gene is named only where the DNA matches it firmly. The size of a clone is reported for some rows only, either as once, few or many, or as a class for expanded clones.

- - TRBJ1-1 TRBV5-1 CASRWDMNTEAFF TGCGCCAGCAGGTGGGACATGAACACTGAAGCTTTCTTT
- - TRBJ1-1 TRBV5-1 CASSLASVNTEAFF TGCGCCAGCAGCTTGGCTAGCGTAAACACTGAAGCTTTCTTT
- TRBD1 TRBJ1-2 TRBV12-3/TRBV12-4 CASRKTGAGGYTF TGTGCCAGCAGAAAAACAGGGGCGGGTGGCTACACCTTC
- TRBD2 TRBJ2-1 TRBV7-3 CASSLQPGLAGDEQFF TGTGCCAGCAGCTTGCAACCGGGACTAGCGGGAGATGAGCAGTTCTTC
- TRBD1 TRBJ1-5 TRBV5-5 CASSSGQGGNQPQHF TGTGCCAGCAGCTCGGGACAGGGCGGCAATCAGCCCCAGCATTTT
once - TRBJ1-1 TRBV2 CASGGTYKATEAFF TGTGCCAGCGGAGGGACCTATAAGGCCACTGAAGCTTTCTTT
- - TRBJ2-1 TRBV28 CASSALPMEQFF TGTGCCAGCAGTGCCCTACCGATGGAGCAGTTCTTC
- TRBD1 TRBJ2-3 TRBV7-3 CASSSGQVGADTQYF TGTGCCAGCAGCTCCGGACAGGTCGGGGCAGATACGCAGTATTTT
- TRBD1 TRBJ1-2 TRBV19 CASSPRRDRVNYGYTF TGTGCCAGTAGTCCTCGCCGGGACAGGGTTAACTATGGCTACACCTTC
- - TRBJ1-3 TRBV6-2/TRBV6-3 CASSLIGSSGNTIYF TGTGCCAGCAGTTTGATAGGGAGCTCTGGAAACACCATATATTTT
- - TRBJ1-1 TRBV5-1 CASSLDPRVRTEAFF TGCGCCAGCAGCTTGGATCCCAGGGTGAGGACTGAAGCTTTCTTT
- - TRBJ1-5 TRBV6-2/TRBV6-3 CASSYQGSRYNQPQHF TGTGCCAGCAGTTACCAGGGGTCAAGGTACAATCAGCCCCAGCATTTT
- - TRBJ2-4 TRBV29-1 CSVSIDRFENIQYF TGCAGCGTTTCCATAGACAGGTTCGAAAACATTCAGTACTTC
- - TRBJ1-1 TRBV10-3 CAIKFGQTNTEAFF TGTGCCATCAAATTTGGACAGACGAACACTGAAGCTTTCTTT
- - TRBJ2-5 TRBV30 CAWSQDSKETQYF TGTGCCTGGAGTCAGGACAGCAAAGAGACCCAGTACTTC
once - TRBJ1-2 TRBV2 CASSEEATFYGYTF TGTGCCAGCAGTGAAGAAGCTACTTTCTATGGCTACACCTTC
once - TRBJ1-2 TRBV18 CASSPFIDRSYTF TGTGCCAGCTCACCATTTATCGACAGGAGCTACACCTTC
once TRBD1 TRBJ2-2 TRBV5-1 CASSSRQGIGDTGELFF TGCGCCAGCAGCTCAAGACAGGGGATAGGGGACACCGGGGAGCTGTTTTTT
many TRBD2 TRBJ2-7 TRBV24-1 CATSGGGGQYEQYF TGTGCCACCAGTGGGGGCGGGGGGCAGTACGAGCAGTACTTC
- TRBD2 TRBJ2-5 TRBV30 CAWGGLGLAGVQETQYF TGTGCCTGGGGGGGATTGGGACTAGCGGGAGTACAAGAGACCCAGTACTTC
- - TRBJ2-5 TRBV5-1 CASSLGTQETQYF TGCGCCAGCAGCTTGGGCACTCAAGAGACCCAGTACTTC
- - TRBJ2-1 TRBV20-1 CSAEFANEQFF TGCAGTGCCGAGTTTGCCAATGAGCAGTTCTTC
once TRBD1 TRBJ2-1 TRBV2 CASSVGPGQGTRGEQFF TGTGCCAGCAGTGTCGGTCCGGGACAGGGGACCCGGGGGGAGCAGTTCTTC
- - TRBJ1-1 TRBV28 CASPPTGSATEAFF TGTGCCAGCCCCCCTACAGGGTCAGCCACTGAAGCTTTCTTT
- TRBD1 TRBJ1-5 TRBV3-1/TRBV3-2 CASSPRQGGQPQHF TGTGCCAGCAGCCCCCGACAGGGGGGACAGCCCCAGCATTTT
- TRBD1 TRBJ1-6 TRBV3-1/TRBV3-2 CASSQERGQGYNSPLHF TGTGCCAGCAGCCAAGAACGCGGACAGGGCTATAATTCACCCCTCCACTTT
- - TRBJ2-5 TRBV3-1/TRBV3-2 CASSQDIPPQYF TGTGCCAGCAGCCAAGATATCCCCCCCCAGTACTTC
- - TRBJ2-1 TRBV30 CAWSGQRTRDEQFF TGTGCCTGGAGTGGCCAGCGGACCCGGGATGAGCAGTTCTTC
- - TRBJ1-5 TRBV4-2 CASSVAGDSNQPQHF TGTGCCAGCAGCGTTGCGGGGGATAGCAATCAGCCCCAGCATTTT
- TRBD2 TRBJ2-2 TRBV5-1 CASSQREGVAGELFF TGCGCCAGCAGCCAGCGGGAGGGCGTCGCCGGGGAGCTGTTTTTT
few - TRBJ1-2 TRBV12-5 CASGLLKKQVYGYTF TGTGCTAGTGGTTTGTTAAAAAAACAGGTCTATGGCTACACCTTC
- - TRBJ2-3 TRBV5-5 CASSLAVTDTQYF TGTGCCAGCAGCTTAGCGGTCACAGATACGCAGTATTTT
- - TRBJ1-1 TRBV5-1 CASSLVGDTEAFF TGCGCCAGCAGCTTGGTAGGGGATACTGAAGCTTTCTTT
- TRBD1 TRBJ1-5 TRBV28 CASRTGNQPQHF TGTGCCAGCAGGACAGGGAATCAGCCCCAGCATTTT
once TRBD1 TRBJ1-6 TRBV28 CASYGTPQGAYSPLHF TGTGCCTCCTACGGGACCCCACAGGGGGCTTATTCACCCCTCCACTTT
- TRBD1 TRBJ1-1 TRBV18 CASSRTGQNTEAFF TGTGCCAGCTCACGGACAGGGCAGAACACTGAAGCTTTCTTT
- TRBD2 TRBJ2-3 TRBV15 CATSREITSGSGDTQYF TGTGCCACCAGCAGAGAGATAACTAGCGGGAGTGGAGATACGCAGTATTTT
once TRBD1 TRBJ1-2 TRBV7-2 CASSLLQGALNF TGTGCCAGCAGCTTACTTCAGGGGGCGCTAAATTTC
- TRBD1 TRBJ1-6 TRBV18 CASSNRDRGNSPLHF TGTGCCAGCTCAAACCGGGACAGGGGTAATTCACCCCTCCACTTT
- TRBD1 TRBJ2-1 TRBV5-1 CASSLGPQGLENEQFF TGCGCCAGCAGCTTGGGACCACAGGGGCTGGAGAATGAGCAGTTCTTC
- - TRBJ1-5 TRBV19 CASTSSGAGNQPQHF TGTGCCAGTACCTCCAGCGGGGCAGGGAATCAGCCCCAGCATTTT
- TRBD2 TRBJ2-7 TRBV5-1 CASSLIGLADYEQYF TGCGCCAGCAGCTTGATCGGACTAGCCGATTACGAGCAGTACTTC
- TRBD1 TRBJ1-2 TRBV10-3 CAISARTGRGGYGYTF TGTGCCATCAGCGCCCGGACAGGGAGGGGTGGTTATGGCTACACCTTC
few TRBD2 TRBJ2-1 TRBV2 CASSGGRMYNEQFF TGTGCCAGCAGTGGCGGGAGGATGTACAATGAGCAGTTCTTC
- TRBD2 TRBJ2-7 TRBV11-2 CASSLGGLIRSYEQYF TGTGCCAGCAGCTTAGGGGGACTAATTAGAAGCTACGAGCAGTACTTC
- - TRBJ2-3 TRBV7-2 CASSSDRITDTQYF TGTGCCAGCAGCTCTGACAGGATCACAGATACGCAGTATTTT
- - TRBJ2-3 TRBV4-1 CASSQDPVTDTQYF TGCGCCAGCAGCCAAGATCCGGTTACAGATACGCAGTATTTT
- - TRBJ1-4 TRBV10-2 CASFNRDKPNEKLFF TGCGCCAGCTTTAACCGGGACAAGCCTAATGAAAAACTGTTTTTT
- - TRBJ2-6 TRBV6-4 CASSAGGGWSGANVLTF TGTGCCAGCAGTGCCGGCGGGGGCTGGTCTGGGGCCAACGTCCTGACTTTC
- - TRBJ1-1 TRBV19 CASSIGAGYELDTEAFF TGTGCCAGTAGTATAGGGGCAGGGTACGAGCTCGACACTGAAGCTTTCTTT
- - TRBJ2-3 TRBV15 CATSRDLVATQYF TGTGCCACCAGCAGAGACTTGGTGGCTACGCAGTATTTT
- - TRBJ2-3 TRBV19 CASSRWESTSTDTQYF TGTGCCAGTAGCCGATGGGAGTCGACTAGCACAGATACGCAGTATTTT